The T cell receptor (beta chain) under discussion was sequenced for a study of cytomegalovirus exposure and HLA in healthy donors (dated by TCRdb to about 2017). About the investigation overall: According to a later analysis, the 110 or so validation repertoires were produced on the same platform as the approximately 690 repertoires of the first cohort. A separate validation cohort of 90 to 150 different subjects was used in addition to the approximately 700-subject first cohort. The study combined high-throughput TCR immunosequencing, statistical association of individual TCRs with disease status, and machine learning to predict cytomegalovirus infection status. The study aimed to test whether cataloging public T cell receptors could reveal signatures of past pathogen exposure.

What the research found in general, with its limitations: In vitro tests confirmed that three of the cytomegalovirus-associated TCR beta chains recognize cytomegalovirus antigens. Across donors, most TCR sequences were observed very rarely, whereas some public TCRs were present in many individuals. Of the cluster scores, 90% to 95% were above 0 in a later analysis, which found that TCRs clustered in the first cohort also tended to co-occur in the 95 to 150 validation repertoires. Cytomegalovirus status was reported to be diagnosed by the classifier with high specificity and sensitivity in both the original and validation cohorts. A total of fewer than 200 TCR beta chains were listed by the study as associated with cytomegalovirus. A later analysis had no HLA typing for the validation cohort, so co-occurrence there was scored across all 130 or so repertoires. It was suggested by the authors that the approach could potentially be generalized to other disease states and immunological phenotypes.

The library was prepared using the immunoSEQ multiplex PCR assay. Processing in the source paper ran as follows. A statistical classification framework was built for diagnosing cytomegalovirus status from the catalog of TCR beta chain sequences. The source is immuneACCESS, and TCRdb retained only in-frame sequences with V and J called. Part of the clones is not carried over; for the studies checked, unresolved V genes explain less than half of this, and the remainder is unexplained. V, J and clone size derive from that table, while D and trimming were established from the DNA sequence. Within this sample are more than 85,000 clones, with roughly 94% of them counted one time only. Of the sample, 0.85% to 0.95% falls within the top ten clones. Comment on this clone: Its specific antigen is unknown. The input lacks base qualities; no much larger clone sits a single base away.

Separate from the approximately 700-subject first cohort, the validation cohort of 95 to 150 subjects was the group to which the donors belonged. Source material: PBMCs. This clonotype was sampled from a woman between 18 and 29 years old in good health and CMV-seronegative.

The CDR3 in this case is CASSTWTGGSGNTIYF. The nucleotides are TGTGCCAGTAGTACGTGGACAGGGGGCTCTGGAAACACCATATATTTT. The chain employs TRBV19 and TRBJ1-3; 10 bases in the junction line up with TRBD1. According to the germline V gene (reference sequence), CDR1 reads LNHDA and CDR2 reads SQIVND. From the cysteine up to the phenylalanine, the CDR3 has a length of 16 residues. Kept here is only the CDR3 DNA, which spans 48 bases and is read in frame from base 1. The germline V end is reduced by 4 bases and the J end by 0 bases; junction bases left unmatched: 3.